Listed here is a single T cell receptor (beta chain). Its cognate antigen is unknown. Random hexamers served to reverse transcribe roughly 0.5 to 1 ug RNA. The method of amplification for TCR beta CDR3 was immunoSEQ multiplex PCR, covering 54 Vbeta and 13 Jbeta. Via MiXCR, TCRdb re-called the immunoSEQ multiplex PCR reads, giving one row per CDR3 protein. Among a few hundred thousand distinct CDR3 sequences listed, around 95% were seen once. There are 12 residues in the CDR3. The V gene lost 6 bases and the J gene lost 15 bases, with 18 bases spanning the gap. The data stem from a study of CD8 T cells in Susac syndrome. Study-level findings and limits: The number of individuals included in the study's TCR sequencing and HLA analysis was acknowledged as relatively small.

From blood CD8+ and CD4+ T cells, TCR beta sequences were generated. In contrast to the negatively isolated CD8+ and CD4+ T cells, TEMRA cells were FACS-enriched. Sequenced sample: CD4+ T cells from PBMCs. This sequence originates from a human donor with multiple sclerosis. The chain recombines TRBV12-3 or TRBV12-4 with TRBJ2-1; D ambiguous. Written as DNA, the CDR3 is TGTGCCAGCAGCCCCCTCGGGCTAGGTCTGTTCTTC. It codes for CASSPLGLGLFF.